The rows below give T cell receptor beta chains drawn from one sample of a study of cytomegalovirus exposure and HLA in healthy donors. Assay: immunoSEQ multiplex PCR; the TCRdb copy retains only in-frame clones and omits some. The table lists 100,000 to 120,000 clones, more than 70% of them singletons. Sequencing was performed on PBMCs. The origin of the receptors is a woman aged 60-70 years in good health and CMV-seropositive. CDR3s include the opening cysteine and the closing phenylalanine or tryptophan.

>TRBJ2-1|TRBV6-1
CASSPGTTTYNEQFF
>TRBJ1-2|TRBV19
CASSIDPRQADGYTF
>TRBJ2-5|TRBV7-9
CASSVGLAEGGETQYF
>TRBJ2-1|TRBV29-1
CSVARTIYNEQFF
>TRBJ1-2|TRBV9
CASSVGDRVLGYGYTF
>TRBJ2-5|TRBV4-1
CASSQPGQLPQETQYF
>TRBJ2-7|TRBV6-5
CASSYPASPGVREQYF
>TRBJ1-2|TRBV7-9
CASSLQGQGGGYTF
>TRBJ2-1|TRBV5-1
CASSSGLAYNEQFF
>TRBJ2-5|TRBV11-1
CASSGPLASGRRGGETQYF
>TRBJ2-1|TRBV5-5
CASSMPQGNPYNEQFF
>TRBJ2-5|TRBV7-2
CASSPRTGKETQYF
>TRBJ2-3|TRBV6-4
CASSEGTGDRDTQYF
>TRBJ1-1|TRBV2
CASSEPGLRGTEAFF
>TRBJ1-3|TRBV7-9
CASRVEGTGNTIYF
>TRBJ1-2|TRBV7-2
CASSTYTDYGYTF
>TRBJ1-1|TRBV28
CASSVDREAFF